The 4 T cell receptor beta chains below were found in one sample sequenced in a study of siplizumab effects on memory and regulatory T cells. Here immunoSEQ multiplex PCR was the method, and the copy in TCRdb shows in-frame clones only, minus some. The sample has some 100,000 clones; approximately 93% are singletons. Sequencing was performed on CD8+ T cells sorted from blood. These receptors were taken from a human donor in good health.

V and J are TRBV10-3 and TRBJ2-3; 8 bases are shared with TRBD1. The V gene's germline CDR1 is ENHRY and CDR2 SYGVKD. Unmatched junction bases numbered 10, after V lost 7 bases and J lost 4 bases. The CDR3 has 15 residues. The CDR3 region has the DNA TGTGCCATCAATTATAGGACAGGGCCCTCAGATACGCAGTATTTT. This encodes CAINYRTGPSDTQYF.

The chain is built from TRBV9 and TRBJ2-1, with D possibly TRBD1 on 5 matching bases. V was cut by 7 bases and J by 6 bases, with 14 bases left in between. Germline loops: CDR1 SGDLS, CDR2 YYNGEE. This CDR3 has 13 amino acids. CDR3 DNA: TGTGCCAGCTCCAAGGGGCTCCTCAATGAGCAGTTCTTC. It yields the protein CASSKGLLNEQFF. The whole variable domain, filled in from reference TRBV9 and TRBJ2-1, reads DSGVTQTPKHLITATGQRVTLRCSPRSGDLSVYWYQQSLDQGLQFLIQYYNGEERAKGNILERFSAQQFPDLHSELNLSSLELGDSALYFCASSKGLLNEQFFGPGTRLTVL.

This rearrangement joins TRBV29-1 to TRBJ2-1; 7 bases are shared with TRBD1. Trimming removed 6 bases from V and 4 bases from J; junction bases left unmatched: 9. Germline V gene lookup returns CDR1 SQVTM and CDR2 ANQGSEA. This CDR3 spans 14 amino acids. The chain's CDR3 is CSVAGTAGYNEQFF. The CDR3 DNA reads TGCAGCGTCGCCGGGACAGCCGGATACAATGAGCAGTTCTTC.

CDR3 sequence reads: CASRPQGAVDFKTQYF. CDR3 in DNA: TGTGCCAGCAGGCCACAGGGGGCGGTGGACTTTAAGACCCAGTACTTC. The chain joins TRBV2 to TRBJ2-5; 9 bases agree with TRBD1. Trimming cost V 6 bases and J 6 bases; bases outside gene matches: 14. Germline CDR1 SNHLY, CDR2 FYNNEI. The CDR3 covers 16 residues.